This T cell receptor beta chain was captured in a study of immune reconstitution after stem cell transplant in scleroderma. In TCRdb, the RT-PCR reads were re-called with MiXCR into one record per CDR3 protein. The sample carries approximately 2,100 distinct CDR3 sequences, around 7.8% recorded once. By its share, this clonotype is medium-sized. This CDR3 spans 13 amino acids. Looked up from germline, CDR1 is LGHDT and CDR2 is YNNKEL (reference sequence). V was shortened by 10 bases and J by 6 bases, with 15 bases between the two germline ends. V gene TRBV3-1 combines with J gene TRBJ2-2; D may correspond to TRBD1 or TRBD2 (5 bases each). This sequence originates from a male donor with systemic sclerosis. This sample was gathered before or after autologous hematopoietic stem cell transplantation (not recorded which). The CDR3 spells CATRDPPAGELFF. DNA for the CDR3: TGTGCCACCCGGGACCCCCCCGCCGGGGAGCTGTTTTTT.